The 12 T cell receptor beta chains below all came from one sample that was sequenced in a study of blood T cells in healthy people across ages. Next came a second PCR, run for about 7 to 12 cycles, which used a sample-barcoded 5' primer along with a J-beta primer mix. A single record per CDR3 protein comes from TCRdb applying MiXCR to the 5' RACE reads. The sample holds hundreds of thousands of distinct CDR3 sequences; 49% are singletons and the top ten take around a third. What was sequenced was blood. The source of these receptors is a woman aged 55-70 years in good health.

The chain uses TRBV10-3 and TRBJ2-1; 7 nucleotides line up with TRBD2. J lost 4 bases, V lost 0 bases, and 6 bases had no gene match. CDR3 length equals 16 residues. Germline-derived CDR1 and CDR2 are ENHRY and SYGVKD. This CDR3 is CAISESGGSGYNEQFF. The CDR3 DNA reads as TGTGCCATCAGTGAGTCAGGCGGGAGTGGATACAATGAGCAGTTCTTC.

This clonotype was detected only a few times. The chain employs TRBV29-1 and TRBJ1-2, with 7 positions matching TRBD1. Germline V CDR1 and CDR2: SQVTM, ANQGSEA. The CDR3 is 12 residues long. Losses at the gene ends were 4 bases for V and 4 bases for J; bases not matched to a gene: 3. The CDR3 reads CSVVDRFYGYTF. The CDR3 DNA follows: TGCAGCGTTGTGGACAGGTTCTATGGCTACACCTTC.

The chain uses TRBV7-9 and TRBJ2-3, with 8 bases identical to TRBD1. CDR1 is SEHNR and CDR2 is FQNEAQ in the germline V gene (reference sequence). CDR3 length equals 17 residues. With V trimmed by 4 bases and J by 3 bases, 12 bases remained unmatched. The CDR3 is CASSSTQGQGWTDTQYF. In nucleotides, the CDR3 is TGTGCCAGCAGCTCAACACAAGGACAGGGTTGGACAGATACGCAGTATTTT. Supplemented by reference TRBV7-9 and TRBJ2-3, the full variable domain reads DTGVSQNPRHKITKRGQNVTFRCDPISEHNRLYWYRQTLGQGPEFLTYFQNEAQLEKSRLLSDRFSAERPKGSFSTLEIQRTEQGDSAMYLCASSSTQGQGWTDTQYFGPGTRLTVL.

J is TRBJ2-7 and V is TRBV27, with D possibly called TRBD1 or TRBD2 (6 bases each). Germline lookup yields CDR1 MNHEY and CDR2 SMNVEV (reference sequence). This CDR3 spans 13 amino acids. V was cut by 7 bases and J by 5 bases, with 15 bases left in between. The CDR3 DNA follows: TGTGCCAGCAAAATCAGGGGCGGGAACGAGCAGTACTTC. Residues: CASKIRGGNEQYF.

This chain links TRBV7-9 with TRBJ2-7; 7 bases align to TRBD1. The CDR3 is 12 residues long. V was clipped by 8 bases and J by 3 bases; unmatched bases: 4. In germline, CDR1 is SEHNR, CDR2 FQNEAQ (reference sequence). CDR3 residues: CASGQEDYEQYF. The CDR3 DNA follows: TGTGCCAGCGGACAGGAAGACTACGAGCAGTACTTC.

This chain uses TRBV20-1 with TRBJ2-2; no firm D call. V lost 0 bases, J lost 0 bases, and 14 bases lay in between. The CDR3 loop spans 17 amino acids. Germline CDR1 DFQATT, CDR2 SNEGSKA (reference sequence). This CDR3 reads CSARDKFKGTNTGELFF. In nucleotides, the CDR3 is TGCAGTGCTAGAGATAAGTTTAAGGGAACGAACACCGGGGAGCTGTTTTTT.

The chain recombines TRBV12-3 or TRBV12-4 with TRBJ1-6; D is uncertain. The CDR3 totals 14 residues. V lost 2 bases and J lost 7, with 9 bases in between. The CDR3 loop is CASSLRTLNSPLHF. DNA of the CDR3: TGTGCCAGCAGTTTACGTACCTTGAATTCACCCCTCCACTTT.

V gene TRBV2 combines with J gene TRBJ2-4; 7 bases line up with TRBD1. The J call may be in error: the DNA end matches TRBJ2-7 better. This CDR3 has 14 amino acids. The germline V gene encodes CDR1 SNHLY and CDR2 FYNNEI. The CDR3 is CASRGQPLSYEQYF. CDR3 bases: TGTGCCAGCAGGGGACAGCCGCTCTCCTACGAGCAGTACTTC.

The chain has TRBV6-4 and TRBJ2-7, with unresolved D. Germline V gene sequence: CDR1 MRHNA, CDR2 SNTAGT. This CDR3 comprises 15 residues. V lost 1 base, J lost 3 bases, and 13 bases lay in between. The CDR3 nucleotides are TGTGCCAGCAGTGACTTGCCCGGGCCGCACTACGAGCAGTACTTC. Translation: CASSDLPGPHYEQYF.

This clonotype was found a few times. The CDR3 region is CASSPGTEGLYEQYF. DNA for the CDR3: TGCGCCAGCAGCCCCGGGACAGAGGGTCTCTACGAGCAGTACTTC. The chain couples TRBV4-1 to TRBJ2-7, with 7 bases matching TRBD1. The CDR3 spans 15 residues. Germline-derived CDR1 and CDR2 are MGHRA and YSYEKL. V lost 4 bases to trimming and J lost 3 bases; unmatched junction nucleotides: 9.

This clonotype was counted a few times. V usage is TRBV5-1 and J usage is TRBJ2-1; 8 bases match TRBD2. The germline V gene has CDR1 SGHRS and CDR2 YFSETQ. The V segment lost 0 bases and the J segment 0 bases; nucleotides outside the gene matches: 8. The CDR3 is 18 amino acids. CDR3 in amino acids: CASSLGLAGKSSYNEQFF. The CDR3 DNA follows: TGCGCCAGCAGCTTGGGTCTAGCGGGCAAAAGCTCCTACAATGAGCAGTTCTTC.

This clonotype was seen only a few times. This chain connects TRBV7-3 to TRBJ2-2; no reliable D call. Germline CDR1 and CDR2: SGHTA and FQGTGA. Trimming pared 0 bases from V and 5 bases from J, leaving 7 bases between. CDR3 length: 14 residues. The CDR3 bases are TGTGCCAGCAGCTTAACGAGCCGAACCGGGGAGCTGTTTTTT. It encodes CASSLTSRTGELFF.